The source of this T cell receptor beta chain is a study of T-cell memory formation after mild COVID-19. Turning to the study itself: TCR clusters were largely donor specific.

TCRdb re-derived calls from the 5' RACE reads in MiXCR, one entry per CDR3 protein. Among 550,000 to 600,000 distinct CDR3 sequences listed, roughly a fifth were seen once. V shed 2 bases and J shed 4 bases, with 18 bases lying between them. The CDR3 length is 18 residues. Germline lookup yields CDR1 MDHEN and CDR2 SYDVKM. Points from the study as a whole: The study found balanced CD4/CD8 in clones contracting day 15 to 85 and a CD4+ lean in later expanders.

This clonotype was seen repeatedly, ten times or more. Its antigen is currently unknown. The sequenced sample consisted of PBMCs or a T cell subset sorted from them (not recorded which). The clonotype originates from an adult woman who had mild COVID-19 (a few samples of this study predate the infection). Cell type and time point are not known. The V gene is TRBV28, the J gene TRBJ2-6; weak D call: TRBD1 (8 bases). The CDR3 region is CASSLGTGGEIGANVLTF. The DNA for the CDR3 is TGTGCCAGCAGTTTAGGCACAGGGGGGGAGATCGGGGCCAACGTCCTGACTTTC.